Sequencing of this T cell receptor beta chain was carried out in a study of blood T cell repertoires in COVID-19. Study background: COVID-19 samples collected from the United States, Italy and Spain covered acute and convalescent phases. T cells, B-cell-depleted T cells, or PBMCs supplied cDNA or gDNA.

In the source study's methods: Reference gene primer amplification gave nucleated cell count estimates. The repertoire was sequenced with immunoSEQ multiplex PCR; TCRdb's copy has only in-frame clones and lacks some. V and J calls and clone size are those listed in that table; D and trimming were worked out from the DNA. Of approximately 120,000 clones in the sample, more than 60% are singletons; the top ten hold over 2%. The germline V gene has CDR1 MNHEY and CDR2 SVGEGT. The V and J ends lost 5 bases and 6 bases, in that order; junction bases with no gene match: 5. This CDR3 is built from 14 residues.

Sequencing was performed on peripheral blood. V usage is TRBV6-2 or TRBV6-3 and J usage is TRBJ1-4; 8 bases align to TRBD1. The sequence derives from a woman in her seventies with acute or convalescent COVID-19. CDR3 coding DNA: TGTGCCAGCAGTGCCGTCAGGGGGCATGAAAAACTGTTTTTT. Residues: CASSAVRGHEKLFF.